Presented here are 11 T cell receptor beta chains from one specimen sequenced in a study of response to subunit inactivated influenza vaccine. TCRdb re-called the RT-PCR reads through MiXCR, storing one row per CDR3 protein. The sample comprises 650,000 to 800,000 distinct CDR3 sequences, approximately 15% of which are singletons, and 5.5% to 8% rests with the top ten. The source material was PBMCs from blood, sampled approximately 15 days before vaccination. All receptors come from a man aged 45-60 years who received an inactivated influenza vaccine.

The chain has TRBV6-1 and TRBJ2-3, with D possibly being TRBD1 (8 bases). Trimming shortened V by 4 bases and J by 1 base, and 15 bases separated the two germline ends. CDR3 length: 16 amino acids. Germline values: CDR1 MNHNS, CDR2 SASEGT. The CDR3 nucleotides are TGTGCCAGCAGTGGGCGGACAGGGAGGGGCACAGATACGCAGTATTTT. Its protein is CASSGRTGRGTDTQYF.

This clonotype was detected many times. V is TRBV4-1 and J is TRBJ2-7; D is uncertain. Germline values: CDR1 MGHRA, CDR2 YSYEKL. With 1 base removed from V and 0 bases from J, the gap between germline ends came to 7 bases. CDR3 length: 14 residues. The CDR3 reads CASSQVRYSYEQYF. CDR3 nucleotide sequence: TGCGCCAGCAGCCAAGTTCGCTACTCCTACGAGCAGTACTTC.

There are a few counts of this clonotype. The chain employs TRBV9 and TRBJ2-3; tentatively, D is TRBD1 (5 bases). This CDR3 has 14 residues. The germline V and J ends were trimmed by 2 bases and 2 bases, with 9 bases remaining between them. Germline values: CDR1 SGDLS, CDR2 YYNGEE. The CDR3 region has the DNA TGTGCCAGCAGCGTCGACAGAGACACAGATACGCAGTATTTT. Its protein is CASSVDRDTDTQYF.

The V and J genes are TRBV11-2 and TRBJ2-7; 13 positions agree with TRBD2. Germline assignment: CDR1 SGHAT and CDR2 FQNNGV. There are 19 residues in the CDR3. V gave up 4 bases and J gave up 0 bases; unmatched junction bases: 12. CDR3 DNA sequence: TGTGCCAGCAGCTCTGCGACTAGCGGGAGGTCTGGCTCCTCCTACGAGCAGTACTTC. Protein sequence: CASSSATSGRSGSSYEQYF.

For this clonotype: Germline is not matched at one junction end, which may reflect a read error. This chain connects TRBV12-3 or TRBV12-4 to TRBJ2-1; 8 nucleotides agree with TRBD2. The CDR3 is 19 residues long. CDR3 residues: CTYCFGPVGGRIPYNEHFF. The CDR3 DNA reads TGTACCTACTGTTTCGGGCCTGTCGGCGGGAGGATACCCTACAATGAGCATTTCTTC.

The chain combines TRBV6-5 with TRBJ2-1; the D gene is possibly TRBD2 (6 bases). CDR1 MNHEY and CDR2 SVGAGI come from the germline V gene. The CDR3 consists of 13 residues. V shed 2 bases and J shed 9 bases, with 11 bases lying between them. The CDR3 nucleotides read TGTGCCAGCAGTTACGCCGGGGGAGGTGAGCAGTTCTTC. Amino acid sequence: CASSYAGGGEQFF.

The rearrangement uses TRBV20-1 and TRBJ2-7, with 7 nucleotides matching TRBD2. CDR3 size: 15 residues. CDR1 and CDR2 from the germline V gene are DFQATT and SNEGSKA (reference sequence). V gave up 4 bases and J gave up 0 bases; unmatched junction bases: 9. CDR3 nucleotide sequence: TGCAGTGCTACTAACCCCCGGACTAGCTCCTACGAGCAGTACTTC. Protein: CSATNPRTSSYEQYF.

The rearrangement joins TRBV23-1 to TRBJ2-3; D is unclear. TRBV23-1 is sorted into the ORF group, with uncertain function. This CDR3 region has 14 residues. With 0 bases removed from V and 1 base from J, the gap between germline ends came to 5 bases. The CDR3 spells CASSQSRGTDTQYF. The CDR3 DNA reads TGCGCCAGCAGTCAATCCCGTGGCACAGATACGCAGTATTTT.

The V call is TRBV3-1, the J call TRBJ2-3; no reliable D call. CDR3 length equals 14 residues. Germline CDR1 is LGHDT and CDR2 is YNNKEL (reference sequence). Between the trimmed V and J ends, which lost 2 bases and 6 bases, there was a span of 12 bases. CDR3 bases: TGTGCCAGCAGCCAAATAGTAGGGAAGGATACGCAGTATTTT. Amino acids: CASSQIVGKDTQYF.

This clonotype has more than one count but fewer than ten. The gene calls are TRBV27 and TRBJ2-6; no clear D. V was trimmed by 4 bases and J by 0 bases, leaving 13 bases between them. There are 17 residues in the CDR3. The V gene's germline CDR1 is MNHEY and CDR2 SMNVEV (reference sequence). The CDR3 sequence is CASSSTSGISGANVLTF. The CDR3, as DNA: TGTGCCAGCAGTTCGACCTCAGGAATCTCTGGGGCCAACGTCCTGACTTTC.

This clonotype was observed a handful of times. The CDR3 loop reads CASSWTGNGELFF. The CDR3 bases are TGTGCCAGCAGTTGGACGGGTAACGGGGAGCTGTTTTTT. The J gene is TRBJ2-2, the V gene TRBV2; the D is unclear. CDR1 and CDR2 (germline): SNHLY, FYNNEI. The CDR3 loop spans 13 amino acids. V was cut by 5 bases and J by 7 bases, with 11 bases left in between.